These 4 T cell receptor beta chains were all obtained from the same sample, sequenced in a study of early T cells in non-severe SARS-CoV-2 infection. MiXCR, run by TCRdb on the 5' RACE reads, gives a single entry per CDR3 protein. This repertoire shows approximately 65,000 distinct CDR3 sequences, around 11% found once; its top ten account for roughly 3%. The input for sequencing was whole blood, taken at baseline. The origin of the receptors is an adult who was a healthcare worker with PCR-confirmed SARS-CoV-2 infection or an uninfected control (not recorded which).

The sample holds many counts of this clonotype. The rearrangement joins TRBV30 to TRBJ2-3, with D perhaps given as TRBD1 or TRBD2 (7 bases each). There are 15 residues in the CDR3. CDR1 and CDR2 (germline): GTSNPN, SVGIG (reference sequence). Trimming took off 4 bases at V and 4 bases at J, with 18 bases between the two ends. This CDR3 is CAWNGQGGRADTQYF. The CDR3 DNA sequence: TGTGCCTGGAACGGTCAGGGGGGGAGAGCAGATACGCAGTATTTT.

The chain recombines TRBV5-5 with TRBJ1-2; D remains unclear. The germline V gene encodes CDR1 SGHKS and CDR2 YYEKEE (reference sequence). V was shortened by 4 bases and J by 0 bases, with 13 bases between the two germline ends. The CDR3 extends over 15 amino acids. The CDR3 DNA is TGTGCCAGCAGCCCCGGGCCCCGGGCTAACTATGGCTACACCTTC. This sequence encodes CASSPGPRANYGYTF.

This clonotype has ten or more counts. This chain connects TRBV6-1 to TRBJ1-1; D is unresolved. The CDR3 loop spans 12 amino acids. From germline, CDR1 is MNHNS and CDR2 SASEGT. V lost 3 bases, J lost 5 bases, and 7 bases lay in between. DNA of the CDR3: TGTGCCAGCAGTGAGGGGAGGACTGAAGCTTTCTTT. Amino acid sequence: CASSEGRTEAFF.

The chain joins TRBV5-4 to TRBJ2-3; a weak D match, TRBD2 (5 bases). The CDR3 has 15 amino acids. CDR1 SGHNT and CDR2 YYREEE come from the germline V gene (reference sequence). The germline V and J ends were trimmed by 4 bases and 0 bases, with 12 bases remaining between them. CDR3 residues: CASSGRRSSTDTQYF. In nucleotides, the CDR3 is TGTGCCAGCAGCGGGAGACGGTCTAGCACAGATACGCAGTATTTT.